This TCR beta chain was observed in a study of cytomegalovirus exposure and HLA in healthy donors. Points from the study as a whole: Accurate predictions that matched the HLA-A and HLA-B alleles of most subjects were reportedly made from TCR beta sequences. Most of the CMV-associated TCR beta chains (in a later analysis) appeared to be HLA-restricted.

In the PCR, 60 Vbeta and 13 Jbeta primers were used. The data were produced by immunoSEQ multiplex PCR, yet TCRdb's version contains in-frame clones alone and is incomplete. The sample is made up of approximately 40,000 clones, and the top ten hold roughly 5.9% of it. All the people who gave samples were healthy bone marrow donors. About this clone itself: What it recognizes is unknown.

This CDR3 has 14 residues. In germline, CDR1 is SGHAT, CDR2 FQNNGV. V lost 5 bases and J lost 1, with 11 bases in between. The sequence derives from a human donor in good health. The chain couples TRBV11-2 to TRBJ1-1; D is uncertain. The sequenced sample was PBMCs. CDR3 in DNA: TGTGCCAGCAGCAACTGGGCTCCGAACACTGAAGCTTTCTTT. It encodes CASSNWAPNTEAFF.